The table lists the clone carrying this TCR beta chain with a few counts. The data originate from a study of PD-L1 blockade in urothelial cancer. The time point was: pretreatment peripheral blood. V was clipped by 3 bases and J by 3 bases; unmatched bases: 10. Germline V lookup: CDR1 LNHDA, CDR2 SQIVND (reference sequence). The CDR3 is 16 amino acids. Libraries were prepared by immunoSEQ multiplex PCR; TCRdb keeps only in-frame clonotypes and omits some of them. The repertoire includes approximately 63,000 clones, 70% to 90% of them detected once, and 1.6% sits in the top ten. The material sequenced was PBMCs, taken around atezolizumab (anti-PD-L1) treatment. This clonotype was obtained from a man between 65 and 85 years old with urothelial cancer. The rearrangement links TRBV19 to TRBJ2-7, with TRBD1 identical over 8 bases. The CDR3 sequence: CASSIADRGNSYEQYF. The CDR3 region has the DNA TGTGCCAGTAGTATTGCCGACAGGGGAAATAGCTACGAGCAGTACTTC.